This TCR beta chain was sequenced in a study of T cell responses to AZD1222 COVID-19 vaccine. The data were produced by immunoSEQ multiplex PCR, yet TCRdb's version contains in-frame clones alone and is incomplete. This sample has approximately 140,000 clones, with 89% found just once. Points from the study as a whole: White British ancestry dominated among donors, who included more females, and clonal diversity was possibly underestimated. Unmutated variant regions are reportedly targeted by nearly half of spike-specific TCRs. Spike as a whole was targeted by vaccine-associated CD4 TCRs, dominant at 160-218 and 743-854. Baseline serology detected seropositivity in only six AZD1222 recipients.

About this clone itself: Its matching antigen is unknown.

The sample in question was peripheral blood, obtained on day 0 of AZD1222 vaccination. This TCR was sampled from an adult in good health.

DNA of the CDR3: TGCGCCAGCAGCCAAGCACAGGGGGCGGTATACGAGCAGTACTTC. Protein: CASSQAQGAVYEQYF. The rearrangement links TRBV4-1 to TRBJ2-7; TRBD1 aligns across 9 bases. CDR1 is MGHRA, CDR2 YSYEKL, per germline. This CDR3 is built from 15 residues. The junction had 5 bases not matched to a gene; V was cut back by 1 base and J by 4 bases.